This passage covers 31 T cell receptor beta chains from one sample sequenced in a study (dated by TCRdb to between 2014 and 2017). Receptors were amplified or captured by 5' RACE. These reads were obtained on an Illumina MiSeq. Using fastp at Q25 and MiXCR, TCRdb reprocessed the public reads and kept productive beta chains. Entries that share a CDR3 protein sequence are merged under the most common genes and DNA. The sample profile shows around 55,000 distinct CDR3 sequences; around 21% of them were found once. The ten most abundant clones make up 2.5% to 4% of the sample. CD4+CD25+CD127-/low cells were isolated as Tregs. Sequencing was done on a sample of tumor-infiltrating Tregs sorted from the breast tumor. These receptors were taken from a female donor with breast cancer.

The table lists this clonotype with many counts. CDR3 coding DNA: TGCAGCGCTAAAGGTTGGGAGACTGAAGCTTTCTTT. Protein product: CSAKGWETEAFF. This sequence joins TRBV29-1 and TRBJ1-1; no definite D call. With 7 bases removed from V and 5 bases from J, the gap between germline ends came to 14 bases. The CDR3 covers 12 residues. Germline assignment: CDR1 SQVTM and CDR2 ANQGSEA.

This clonotype was seen ten or more times. The V and J genes are TRBV28 and TRBJ1-2; D is undetermined. CDR1 and CDR2 from the germline V gene are MDHEN and SYDVKM. V was pared by 6 bases and J by 5 bases, with 19 bases between. The CDR3 extends over 15 amino acids. CDR3 sequence reads: CASRTPRTSSYGYTF. Written as DNA, the CDR3 is TGTGCCAGCAGGACACCAAGGACCAGCTCGTATGGCTACACCTTC.

This clonotype appeared many times. The chain joins TRBV2 to TRBJ2-2, with TRBD2 identical over 10 bases. After removal of 7 bases from V and 0 bases from J, the junction contained 2 bases not matched to a gene. The germline gives CDR1 SNHLY, CDR2 FYNNEI. The CDR3 totals 15 residues. CDR3 DNA sequence: TGTGCCAGCAACCTAGCGGGGGCGAACACCGGGGAGCTGTTTTTT. It specifies CASNLAGANTGELFF. The variable domain in full, completed from reference TRBV2 and TRBJ2-2, reads EPEVTQTPSHQVTQMGQEVILRCVPISNHLYFYWYRQILGQKVEFLVSFYNNEISEKSEIFDDQFSVERPDGSNFTLKIRSTKLEDSAMYFCASNLAGANTGELFFGEGSRLTVL.

V usage is TRBV20-1 and J usage is TRBJ2-7; D remains ambiguous. This CDR3 is 13 amino acids long. V was clipped by 1 base and J by 2 bases, with 9 bases between them. Germline V gene lookup returns CDR1 DFQATT and CDR2 SNEGSKA (reference sequence). The CDR3 here is CSARGPITYEQYF. CDR3 sequence (DNA): TGCAGTGCTAGAGGACCGATTACCTACGAGCAGTACTTC.

On this clonotype: The junction does not match germline at one end; this may be a read error. The V call is TRBV4-1, the J call TRBJ1-1; perhaps TRBD1 as D (6 bases). CDR1 and CDR2 from the germline V gene are MGHRA and YSYEKL. CDR3 length equals 15 residues. The CDR3 protein is CTSSRLGQKNTEAFF. The CDR3, as DNA: TGCACCAGCAGCCGTCTTGGACAGAAGAACACTGAAGCTTTCTTT.

As to this clonotype: A junction end diverges from the germline sequence, so it may reflect a read error. The J gene is TRBJ1-3, the V gene TRBV12-3 or TRBV12-4; TRBD1 matches at 8 bases. The CDR3 sequence is 15 residues long. CDR3 in amino acids: CASSLRTGSGNTVYF. For the CDR3, the DNA is TGTGCCAGCAGTTTACGGACAGGGTCTGGAAACACCGTATATTTT.

This clonotype was seen at least ten times. The V gene is TRBV20-1, the J gene TRBJ2-7; TRBD1 is a possible D gene (6 bases). Trimming removed 5 bases at V and 10 bases at J, with 15 bases between. Germline-derived CDR1 and CDR2 are DFQATT and SNEGSKA (reference sequence). The CDR3 totals 11 residues. In nucleotides, the CDR3 is TGCAGTGCTGCACAGGGCCGAGAACAGTACTTC. Translating gives CSAAQGREQYF.

Concerning this clonotype: Just one base apart from a much larger clone, this may be a read error. J is TRBJ2-7 and V is TRBV7-2, with no clear D. This CDR3 has 13 amino acids. Germline V CDR1 and CDR2: SGHTA, FQGNSA. V was trimmed by 6 bases and J by 3 bases, leaving 12 bases between them. The CDR3 is CASSQDEHYEQYF. DNA for the CDR3: TGTGCCAGCAGTCAGGACGAGCACTACGAGCAGTACTTC.

The chain couples TRBV11-2 to TRBJ2-5, with 7 bases matching TRBD1. The V gene end was trimmed by 4 bases and the J gene end by 2 bases; junction bases not matched to a gene: 10. This CDR3 has 16 residues. Germline assignment: CDR1 SGHAT and CDR2 FQNNGV. Here the CDR3 DNA reads TGTGCCAGCAGCTCCAGGGGGTTCAGGAGACAAGAGACCCAGTACTTC. Its protein product is CASSSRGFRRQETQYF.

The J gene is TRBJ2-3, the V gene TRBV5-1; a weak D match, TRBD1 (6 bases). Per germline, CDR1 SGHRS and CDR2 YFSETQ. The V end lost 3 bases, the J end lost 0 bases, and 11 bases lay between the germline ends. The CDR3 length is 15 residues. CDR3 amino acids: CASSSTGASTDTQYF. CDR3 nucleotide sequence: TGCGCCAGCAGCTCGACAGGCGCTAGCACAGATACGCAGTATTTT.

There are a few counts of this clonotype. This chain links TRBV4-2 with TRBJ1-2, with 10 positions matching TRBD1. The CDR3 totals 16 residues. J gave up 6 bases and V 4 bases, and 11 bases lay outside the gene matches. Germline V gene lookup returns CDR1 LGHNA and CDR2 YNFKEQ. CDR3 sequence: CASSLEPGTGADGYTF. DNA for the CDR3: TGTGCCAGCAGCCTAGAACCCGGGACAGGGGCGGATGGCTACACCTTC.

Turning to this clonotype: Germline is not matched at one junction end, which may reflect a read error. The rearrangement joins TRBV7-2 to TRBJ2-2, with D tentatively TRBD2 (5 bases). Germline CDR1 and CDR2: SGHTA and FQGNSA. CDR3 length equals 13 residues. The CDR3 sequence is CASGSYLAGELVF. The DNA for the CDR3 is TGTGCCAGCGGCTCCTATCTGGCCGGGGAGCTGGTTTTT.

This clonotype ranks as medium-sized. CDR3 sequence: CASSGGPVGTQYF. CDR3 bases: TGCGCCAGCAGCGGGGGACCCGTGGGGACCCAGTACTTC. V gene TRBV5-1 combines with J gene TRBJ2-5; D is tentatively TRBD1 or TRBD2 (5 bases each). This CDR3 region has 13 residues. Per the germline V gene, CDR1 is SGHRS and CDR2 is YFSETQ. Between the trimmed V and J ends, which lost 4 bases and 7 bases, there was a span of 14 bases. Full variable domain (rest looked up from reference TRBV5-1 and TRBJ2-5): KAGVTQTPRYLIKTRGQQVTLSCSPISGHRSVSWYQQTPGQGLQFLFEYFSETQRNKGNFPGRFSGRQFSNSRSEMNVSTLELGDSALYLCASSGGPVGTQYFGPGTRLLVL.

This chain joins TRBV12-3 or TRBV12-4 and TRBJ1-5; D possibly corresponds to TRBD1 (6 bases). Between the trimmed V and J ends, which lost 5 bases and 0 bases, there was a span of 11 bases. The length of the CDR3 is 15 residues. The CDR3 DNA follows: TGTGCCAGCAGTCTGGGGACACTTAGCAATCAGCCCCAGCATTTT. Protein sequence: CASSLGTLSNQPQHF.

This chain uses TRBV28 with TRBJ2-7; D remains ambiguous. The CDR3 runs to 11 residues. Deletions cut 7 bases from V and 3 bases from J, with 7 bases between. The germline V gene encodes CDR1 MDHEN and CDR2 SYDVKM. The CDR3 DNA reads as TGTGCCAGCACAGGCCTCTACGAGCAGTACTTC. Translated: CASTGLYEQYF.

This clonotype was seen a handful of times. The CDR3 DNA follows: TGTGCCAGCAGTCCCGAGGACAGGAGAGATGGCTACACCTTC. Translating gives CASSPEDRRDGYTF. The chain uses TRBV28 and TRBJ1-2; TRBD1 matches at 7 bases. Trimming cost V 5 bases and J 6 bases; bases outside gene matches: 9. Germline values: CDR1 MDHEN, CDR2 SYDVKM. The CDR3 has 14 amino acids.

V is TRBV6-1 and J is TRBJ1-1, with unresolved D. Between the trimmed V and J ends, which lost 2 bases and 1 base, there was a span of 5 bases. This CDR3 is 13 amino acids long. Germline CDR1 reads MNHNS; CDR2 reads SASEGT. CDR3 DNA sequence: TGTGCCAGCAGTGAACAGCCGAACACTGAAGCTTTCTTT. It translates to CASSEQPNTEAFF.

The chain has TRBV20-1 and TRBJ2-2; 9 bases fit TRBD1. From germline, CDR1 is DFQATT and CDR2 SNEGSKA (reference sequence). CDR3 length equals 18 residues. V lost 6 bases, J lost 7 bases, and 21 bases stayed unmatched. CDR3 in amino acids: CSAPPRGTGSLGGGELFF. In DNA form, the CDR3 reads TGCAGTGCACCGCCTCGCGGGACAGGGTCCTTAGGTGGCGGGGAGCTGTTTTTT.

The CDR3 region has the DNA TGCGCCAGCAGCTTTGGTCGGTCCACTGAAGCTTTCTTT. It codes for CASSFGRSTEAFF. This chain links TRBV5-1 with TRBJ1-1; D not resolved. CDR1 SGHRS and CDR2 YFSETQ come from the germline V gene. V gave up 2 bases and J gave up 4 bases, with 9 bases separating them. The length of the CDR3 is 13 residues.

This clonotype is termed medium-sized. The chain carries TRBV5-1 and TRBJ1-2, with D maybe TRBD1 (5 bases). Trimming removed 5 bases at V and 8 bases at J, with 22 bases between. The CDR3 covers 15 residues. Germline CDR1 SGHRS, CDR2 YFSETQ. This CDR3 reads CASSREGMGLSGYTF. CDR3 sequence (DNA): TGCGCCAGCAGTCGGGAGGGGATGGGGCTTAGCGGCTACACCTTC.

At least ten counts were recorded for this clonotype. The V and J genes are TRBV27 and TRBJ2-7; perhaps TRBD1 as D (6 bases). Trimming took 6 bases from V and 2 from J, leaving 11 bases between them. Germline CDR1 is MNHEY and CDR2 is SMNVEV (reference sequence). The CDR3 runs 13 residues. The CDR3 DNA is TGTGCCAGCAGGGGCAGGGGTACCTACGAGCAGTACTTC. It codes for CASRGRGTYEQYF.

The rearrangement joins TRBV18 to TRBJ1-1; D gene uncertain. Germline V gives CDR1 KGHSH, CDR2 LQKENI. Trimming took off 0 bases at V and 3 bases at J, with 5 bases between the two ends. There are 13 residues in the CDR3. This CDR3 reads CASSPPSYTEAFF. As DNA, the CDR3 is TGTGCCAGCTCACCACCGAGTTACACTGAAGCTTTCTTT.

The rearrangement uses TRBV5-1 and TRBJ1-4, with 8 positions matching TRBD1. The CDR3 consists of 17 residues. Trimming cost V 0 bases and J 7 bases; bases outside gene matches: 11. Germline assignment: CDR1 SGHRS and CDR2 YFSETQ. In DNA, the CDR3 is TGCGCCAGCAGCTTGGGCGGGGTTGGCAGGGGGCCTGAAAAACTGTTTTTT. This sequence encodes CASSLGGVGRGPEKLFF. Complete variable domain (other parts from reference TRBV5-1 and TRBJ1-4): KAGVTQTPRYLIKTRGQQVTLSCSPISGHRSVSWYQQTPGQGLQFLFEYFSETQRNKGNFPGRFSGRQFSNSRSEMNVSTLELGDSALYLCASSLGGVGRGPEKLFFGSGTQLSVL.

At least ten counts were recorded for this clonotype. The rearrangement links TRBV5-1 to TRBJ1-2; D uncertain. V shed 6 bases and J shed 0 bases, with 15 bases lying between them. From germline, CDR1 is SGHRS and CDR2 YFSETQ. The CDR3 contains 15 residues. This CDR3 reads CASTSDRYPNYGYTF. The DNA for the CDR3 is TGCGCCAGCACTTCGGACCGCTACCCTAACTATGGCTACACCTTC.

This clonotype showed up many times. V and J are TRBV20-1 and TRBJ1-4; no definite D call. The CDR3 has 14 residues. CDR1 is DFQATT and CDR2 is SNEGSKA in the germline V gene (reference sequence). V lost 0 bases and J lost 12, with 17 bases in between. CDR3 nucleotides: TGCAGTGCTAGAGATGGTACAGCCGTATCTCAACTGTTTTTT. Translated, it gives CSARDGTAVSQLFF.

The chain uses TRBV6-1 and TRBJ1-1; 7 bases are shared with TRBD1. CDR1 MNHNS and CDR2 SASEGT come from the germline V gene. This CDR3 region has 14 residues. The V segment lost 10 bases and the J segment 1 base; nucleotides outside the gene matches: 9. DNA of the CDR3: TGTGCCACCAAACCGGGACAGTGGAACACTGAAGCTTTCTTT. Encoded protein: CATKPGQWNTEAFF.

The rearrangement joins TRBV6-2 or TRBV6-3 to TRBJ1-6; weak D call: TRBD1 (5 bases). With 6 bases removed from V and 2 bases from J, the gap between germline ends came to 11 bases. Germline values: CDR1 MNHEY, CDR2 SVGEGT. This CDR3 contains 15 residues. Here the CDR3 reads CASRPAGAYNSPLHF. CDR3 bases: TGTGCCAGCAGGCCCGCGGGGGCCTATAATTCACCCCTCCACTTT.

This rearrangement joins TRBV29-1 to TRBJ1-5, with D perhaps TRBD1 (5 bases). This CDR3 comprises 13 residues. CDR1 SQVTM and CDR2 ANQGSEA come from the germline V gene. CDR3 sequence: CRRGHISNQPQHF. The CDR3 bases are TGCAGACGGGGCCATATTAGCAATCAGCCCCAGCATTTT.

This clonotype has more than one count but fewer than ten. The V call is TRBV3-1, the J call TRBJ1-5, with no clear D. The CDR3 totals 13 residues. The germline CDR1 and CDR2 sequences are LGHDT and YNNKEL (reference sequence). V lost 1 base and J lost 6, with 7 bases in between. For the CDR3, the DNA is TGTGCCAGCAGCCAAGGTCGCGCTCAGCCCCAGCATTTT. Translation gives CASSQGRAQPQHF.

This clonotype was detected only a few times. V and J are TRBV9 and TRBJ2-3; the D is unclear. The ends were cut back, 0 bases at V and 2 bases at J, with 10 bases in the middle. The CDR3 has 15 amino acids. CDR1 and CDR2 (germline): SGDLS, YYNGEE. CDR3 amino acids: CASSVGGYNTDTQYF. CDR3 DNA sequence: TGTGCCAGCAGCGTAGGGGGATACAACACAGATACGCAGTATTTT.

Concerning this clonotype itself: One end of the junction does not line up with germline, which may come from a read error. This sequence joins TRBV24-1 and TRBJ1-1, with D possibly being TRBD1 (5 bases). Germline V CDR1 and CDR2: KGHDR, SFDVKD. The CDR3 sequence is 11 residues long. As DNA, the CDR3 is TGTGCCACTTCGGGGCGGACTGGAGCTTTCTTT. It specifies CATSGRTGAFF.